This TCR beta chain was sequenced for a study of shared clonotypes between healthy human individuals. Study background: A donor's plate count was three for CD4 naive and three for CD4 memory; CD8 naive had two and CD8 memory one.

This CDR3 comprises 16 residues. Unmatched junction bases numbered 10, after V lost 4 bases and J lost 4 bases. Germline V gene lookup returns CDR1 SGHRS and CDR2 YFSETQ. General study findings and limits: Enrolling few donors narrowed the genetic and exposure-history diversity that was represented.

Caucasian adults living in Nashville, Tennessee, provided all samples. With regard to this clone: Its antigen is not known.

The run depth of the assay was deep. The method was immunoSEQ multiplex PCR; TCRdb's version includes in-frame clones alone and lacks a portion of them. The profile shows 600,000 to 750,000 clones, over 60% of them singletons. The chain recombines TRBV5-1 with TRBJ1-3; TRBD1 matches at 8 bases. The specimen sequenced was memory CD4+ T cells sorted from blood. Subset here: CD45RA-negative fraction. The source is a woman aged 30 to 39 in good health. CDR3 protein: CASSITTGTGGNTIYF. CDR3 bases: TGCGCCAGCAGCATAACCACCGGGACAGGAGGAAACACCATATATTTT.